This entry lists 29 T cell receptor beta chains sequenced from one sample in a study of regulatory T cells in long-lasting Graves disease. Libraries of TCR beta came from iRepertoire HTBI primers plus Arm-PCR of CDR3 regions. Using its own MiXCR run on the multiplex PCR reads, TCRdb lists one record per CDR3 protein. The repertoire includes about 220,000 distinct CDR3 sequences, around 19% of them detected once, and over 9.5% sits in the top ten. The time point here: newly diagnosed GD, antithyroid drugs for less than 3 months. After RNA was extracted from PBMCs, the TCR library was made from it. This same sample was also part of a study on T cells in Graves' hyperthyroidism and ophthalmopathy.

This sample comprised peripheral blood mononuclear cells (PBMCs), obtained at new diagnosis, from a patient treated with antithyroid drugs. These TCRs come from a woman in her twenties or thirties with Graves disease.

This clonotype showed up many times. The CDR3 coding sequence is TGTGCCAGTAGTCCCCGGGGGGGATTGGAGACCCAGTACTTC. Translated: CASSPRGGLETQYF. This chain uses TRBV19 with TRBJ2-5, with TRBD2 identical over 8 bases. J was trimmed by 5 bases and V by 5 bases; bases with no gene match: 7. This CDR3 is 14 amino acids long. The germline V gene has CDR1 LNHDA and CDR2 SQIVND (reference sequence).

This clonotype was observed many times. The chain joins TRBV28 to TRBJ1-5; no reliable D call. The length of the CDR3 is 14 residues. Germline assignment: CDR1 MDHEN and CDR2 SYDVKM. V was shortened by 8 bases and J by 6 bases, with 17 bases between the two germline ends. DNA of the CDR3: TGTGCCAGCTGGGTAAGGCGTAGCGGTCAGCCCCAGCATTTT. Its protein is CASWVRRSGQPQHF.

This clonotype appeared many times. The rearrangement uses TRBV6-1 and TRBJ1-1, with TRBD1 matching over 8 bases. Germline CDR1 reads MNHNS; CDR2 reads SASEGT. The CDR3 has 20 amino acids. Trimming removed 6 bases from V and 2 bases from J; junction bases left unmatched: 23. The chain's CDR3 is CASRIPPTPLNRGDNTEAFF. CDR3 in DNA: TGTGCCAGCAGGATCCCCCCTACCCCTTTAAACAGGGGGGACAACACTGAAGCTTTCTTT.

Notes on this clonotype: One end of the junction does not line up with germline, which may come from a read error. The V and J genes are TRBV11-3 and TRBJ2-2; the D is unclear. Germline V CDR1 and CDR2: SGHNT, YENEEA. This CDR3 has 13 amino acids. The CDR3 loop is CASSARYTRELFF. The CDR3 nucleotides read TGTGCCAGCAGCGCGAGATACACCCGGGAGCTGTTTTTT.

In its sample, this clonotype was seen many times. V is TRBV2 and J is TRBJ1-5; D is ambiguous. Germline assignment: CDR1 SNHLY and CDR2 FYNNEI. V lost 5 bases and J lost 0, with 8 bases in between. CDR3 size: 14 residues. CDR3: CASSPPGSNQPQHF. For the CDR3, the DNA is TGTGCCAGCAGTCCTCCAGGTAGCAATCAGCCCCAGCATTTT.

Many counts were recorded for this clonotype. This chain links TRBV7-9 with TRBJ1-1; D gene ambiguous. V was shortened by 0 bases and J by 6 bases, with 2 bases between the two germline ends. Germline V gives CDR1 SEHNR, CDR2 FQNEAQ (reference sequence). The CDR3 runs 11 residues. Here the CDR3 reads CASSLAAEAFF. Written as DNA, the CDR3 is TGTGCCAGCAGCTTAGCCGCTGAAGCTTTCTTT.

This clonotype showed up many times. The chain links TRBV30 to TRBJ1-3; D unclear. This CDR3 has 11 amino acids. CDR1 is GTSNPN, CDR2 SVGIG, per germline (reference sequence). V was trimmed by 4 bases and J by 5 bases, leaving 6 bases between them. In DNA, the CDR3 is TGTGCCTGGACCGTGAGAAACACCATATATTTT. Its translation is CAWTVRNTIYF.

In this sample, this clonotype turned up a few times. V gene TRBV18 combines with J gene TRBJ1-6; no clear D. The V end was cut by 2 bases, the J end by 6 bases, with 11 bases between. This CDR3 comprises 15 residues. CDR1 is KGHSH, CDR2 LQKENI, per germline. Written as DNA, the CDR3 is TGTGCCAGCTCACCAACGGAGGGATTTAATTCACCCCTCCACTTT. This codes for CASSPTEGFNSPLHF. Variable domain in full (rest from reference TRBV18 and TRBJ1-6): NAGVMQNPRHLVRRRGQEARLRCSPMKGHSHVYWYRQLPEEGLKFMVYLQKENIIDESGMPKERFSAEFPKEGPSILRIQQVVRGDSAAYFCASSPTEGFNSPLHFGNGTRLTVT.

This clonotype was recorded a few times. J is TRBJ1-5 and V is TRBV18, with 7 bases that match TRBD1. Germline loops: CDR1 KGHSH, CDR2 LQKENI. The CDR3 extends over 15 amino acids. V trimming: 5 bases; J trimming: 2 bases; junction bases outside the gene matches: 6. CDR3 coding DNA: TGTGCCAGCTCAGACCAGGGGGTTGGCAATCAGCCCCAGCATTTT. Translating it yields CASSDQGVGNQPQHF. The full variable domain, with the rest looked up from reference TRBV18 and TRBJ1-5, is NAGVMQNPRHLVRRRGQEARLRCSPMKGHSHVYWYRQLPEEGLKFMVYLQKENIIDESGMPKERFSAEFPKEGPSILRIQQVVRGDSAAYFCASSDQGVGNQPQHFGDGTRLSIL.

This clonotype occurred many times. This chain links TRBV10-2 with TRBJ1-1, with TRBD1 as a possible D gene (5 bases). This CDR3 has 12 residues. CDR1 is WSHSY and CDR2 is SAAADI in the germline V gene. Trimming took off 7 bases at V and 8 bases at J, with 14 bases between the two ends. The CDR3 protein is CASTMGDREAFF. The DNA of the CDR3 is TGCGCCAGCACGATGGGGGACCGAGAAGCTTTCTTT.

This clonotype was found many times. The chain couples TRBV3-1 to TRBJ1-1; D remains ambiguous. From germline, CDR1 is LGHDT and CDR2 YNNKEL (reference sequence). The V end lost 3 bases, the J end lost 1 base, and 3 bases lay between the germline ends. The CDR3 extends over 12 amino acids. In nucleotides, the CDR3 is TGTGCCAGCAGCCAGGGGAACACTGAAGCTTTCTTT. As protein: CASSQGNTEAFF. The full variable domain, with the rest looked up from reference TRBV3-1 and TRBJ1-1, is DTAVSQTPKYLVTQMGNDKSIKCEQNLGHDTMYWYKQDSKKFLKIMFSYNNKELIINETVPNRFSPKSPDKAHLNLHINSLELGDSAVYFCASSQGNTEAFFGQGTRLTVV.

As concerns this clonotype: This sequence is one base from a far larger clone and is likely a read error. A read error is likely, as this CDR3 ends without the conserved phenylalanine or tryptophan. The genes are TRBV16 and TRBJ2-3; maybe TRBD1 (5 bases). The J call is uncertain, as TRBJ1-1 better fits the DNA end. The CDR3 consists of 14 residues. CDR1 is KGHSY and CDR2 is FQNENV in the germline V gene. The CDR3 loop is CASSLSGANTEAFL. The CDR3 DNA reads as TGTGCCAGCAGCCTCAGCGGGGCGAACACTGAAGCTTTCCTT.

This clonotype appeared a few times. The chain carries TRBV4-1 and TRBJ1-4, with 7 bases that match TRBD1. Germline V CDR1 and CDR2: MGHRA, YSYEKL. The CDR3 has 16 residues. V lost 3 bases and J lost 3; bases outside the gene matches: 7. Written as DNA, the CDR3 is TGCGCCAGCAGCCACGATAGGGGGCGGTCTAATGAAAAACTGTTTTTT. Its translation: CASSHDRGRSNEKLFF.

This clonotype was recorded many times. The V and J genes are TRBV5-1 and TRBJ2-7, with 10 bases identical to TRBD2. V gave up 2 bases and J gave up 3 bases; unmatched junction bases: 8. The CDR3 is 16 amino acids. The germline gives CDR1 SGHRS, CDR2 YFSETQ. The CDR3 sequence: CASSFSLASGSYEQYF. CDR3 sequence (DNA): TGCGCCAGCAGCTTCAGTTTGGCTAGCGGGAGCTACGAGCAGTACTTC. The entire variable domain, with the rest obtained from reference TRBV5-1 and TRBJ2-7, is as follows: KAGVTQTPRYLIKTRGQQVTLSCSPISGHRSVSWYQQTPGQGLQFLFEYFSETQRNKGNFPGRFSGRQFSNSRSEMNVSTLELGDSALYLCASSFSLASGSYEQYFGPGTRLTVT.

Comments on this clonotype: This may stem from a read error, because a much larger clone lies one nucleotide away. This chain links TRBV30 with TRBJ2-1; 10 nucleotides line up with TRBD1. This CDR3 is built from 14 residues. Germline-derived CDR1 and CDR2 are GTSNPN and SVGIG (reference sequence). Trimming cost V 2 bases and J 10 bases; bases outside gene matches: 8. The DNA for the CDR3 is TGTGCCTGGAGTTTTTGGGACAGGGGCAACGAGCAGTTCTTC. Residues: CAWSFWDRGNEQFF.

This clonotype was seen ten or more times. The V and J genes are TRBV6-1 and TRBJ2-2, with 10 bases fitting TRBD1. Germline V CDR1 and CDR2: MNHNS, SASEGT. The CDR3 is 16 amino acids. J lost 6 bases, V lost 6 bases, and 10 bases had no gene match. CDR3 protein: CASRDRTGGPAGELFF. For the CDR3, the DNA is TGTGCCAGCAGAGACCGGACAGGGGGACCTGCCGGGGAGCTGTTTTTT.

As concerns this clonotype: The junction and the germline gene differ at one end; a read error may be behind it. The chain links TRBV10-3 to TRBJ2-2; 7 bases align to TRBD2. Germline V gene lookup returns CDR1 ENHRY and CDR2 SYGVKD. The CDR3 extends over 16 amino acids. CDR3 coding DNA: TGTGCCAGCAGTTATGGGGTAGCGGGTCCCACCGGGGAGCTGTTTTTT. Protein: CASSYGVAGPTGELFF.

This clonotype came up a few times. The junction differs from germline at one of its ends, possibly a read error. The chain recombines TRBV7-2 with TRBJ2-5, with D possibly being TRBD2 (6 bases). Germline V gene lookup returns CDR1 SGHTA and CDR2 FQGNSA. CDR3 size: 15 residues. This CDR3 is CAGSLPGTDEETQYF. DNA for the CDR3: TGTGCCGGCAGCTTGCCGGGGACTGATGAAGAGACCCAGTACTTC.

This clonotype has at least ten counts. The chain is built from TRBV2 and TRBJ2-5, with D uncertain. From germline, CDR1 is SNHLY and CDR2 FYNNEI. The CDR3 has 10 residues. The V end was cut by 8 bases, the J end by 5 bases, with 6 bases between. The CDR3 bases are TGTGCCAGCCAATCGGAGACCCAGTACTTC. It encodes CASQSETQYF.

This clonotype has a count of ten or more. The chain uses TRBV12-3 or TRBV12-4 and TRBJ2-2; D not resolved. V shed 1 base and J shed 9 bases, with 3 bases lying between them. This CDR3 spans 11 amino acids. CDR3 nucleotide sequence: TGTGCCAGCAGTTTAGGAAGGGAGCTGTTTTTT. Its translation: CASSLGRELFF.

This rearrangement joins TRBV9 to TRBJ2-1; 9 nucleotides match TRBD2. J gave up 8 bases and V 0 bases, and 3 bases lay outside the gene matches. Germline V gene sequence: CDR1 SGDLS, CDR2 YYNGEE. The CDR3 loop spans 14 amino acids. The CDR3 bases are TGTGCCAGCAGCGTAGGGCGGGAGGGGGATGAGCAGTTCTTC. Translated, it gives CASSVGREGDEQFF.

This clonotype has ten or more counts. V is TRBV7-8 and J is TRBJ2-1; TRBD2 matches 8 bases. V gave up 1 base and J gave up 2 bases; unmatched junction bases: 10. There are 18 residues in the CDR3. The germline V gene encodes CDR1 SGHVS and CDR2 FQNEAQ. The CDR3 loop reads CASSLEGSGKRAYNEQFF. The CDR3, as DNA: TGTGCCAGCAGCTTAGAAGGTAGCGGGAAAAGGGCCTACAATGAGCAGTTCTTC. The complete variable domain, with remaining parts taken from reference TRBV7-8 and TRBJ2-1, reads GAGVSQSPRYKVAKRGQDVALRCDPISGHVSLFWYQQALGQGPEFLTYFQNEAQLDKSGLPSDRFFAERPEGSVSTLKIQRTQQEDSAVYLCASSLEGSGKRAYNEQFFGPGTRLTVL.

The chain joins TRBV18 to TRBJ2-5; no firm D call. The CDR3 runs to 14 residues. Germline values: CDR1 KGHSH, CDR2 LQKENI. V was trimmed by 3 bases and J by 0 bases, leaving 8 bases between them. As DNA, the CDR3 is TGTGCCAGCTCACCCCCGGGTTACCAAGAGACCCAGTACTTC. Translating it yields CASSPPGYQETQYF.

This clonotype was counted at least ten times. A much larger clone lies a single base off, so this may be a read error. This sequence joins TRBV6-1 and TRBJ2-5; D ambiguous. There are 14 residues in the CDR3. Germline V lookup: CDR1 MNHNS, CDR2 SASEGT. CDR3 sequence: CASSPTNSQETRYF. The DNA for the CDR3 is TGTGCCAGCAGCCCTACCAACTCCCAAGAGACCCGGTACTTC.

This clonotype appeared many times. This chain links TRBV2 with TRBJ2-4, with D maybe TRBD2 (5 bases). CDR3 length: 17 amino acids. Germline CDR1 reads SNHLY; CDR2 reads FYNNEI. V was clipped by 2 bases and J by 3 bases, with 17 bases between them. CDR3 sequence reads: CASSEHAQAGSKNIQYF. The CDR3 DNA reads TGTGCCAGCAGTGAACACGCCCAGGCTGGGAGCAAAAACATTCAGTACTTC.

This clonotype was picked up one time. The J gene is TRBJ2-3, the V gene TRBV10-3, with 8 positions matching TRBD2. This CDR3 is built from 15 residues. Germline V gives CDR1 ENHRY, CDR2 SYGVKD. The V and J ends lost 4 bases and 0 bases, in that order; junction bases with no gene match: 3. CDR3 sequence reads: CAISVAGISTDTQYF. DNA for the CDR3: TGTGCCATCAGTGTAGCGGGAATAAGCACAGATACGCAGTATTTT.

For this clonotype: Sequence at one end of the junction differs from germline and may be a read error. V is TRBV12-3 or TRBV12-4 and J is TRBJ2-7; TRBD2 might be the D (6 bases). The CDR3 covers 14 residues. The CDR3 coding sequence is TGTGCCAGCAGTTTTAGCGGCAATAGCTACCAGCAGTACTTC. Its protein product is CASSFSGNSYQQYF.

Details on this clonotype: A clone one base away is much larger, so this may be a read error. The V call is TRBV5-8, the J call TRBJ1-5; D call uncertain. CDR3 length: 13 residues. Trimming pared 5 bases from V and 0 bases from J, leaving 6 bases between. Germline V gene data show CDR1 as SGHTS and CDR2 as YDEGEE. The CDR3 reads CASRGYSNQPQHF. The CDR3 coding sequence is TGTGCCAGCAGAGGATATAGCAATCAGCCCCAGCATTTT.

This clonotype was counted many times. This sequence joins TRBV7-9 and TRBJ2-2; 9 bases are a match to TRBD1. The germline V gene encodes CDR1 SEHNR and CDR2 FQNEAQ (reference sequence). The V segment lost 7 bases and the J segment 5 bases; nucleotides outside the gene matches: 5. The CDR3 runs 14 residues. The CDR3 here is CASTRQGETGELFF. The DNA for the CDR3 is TGTGCCAGCACCCGACAGGGGGAGACCGGGGAGCTGTTTTTT.